This T cell receptor (beta chain) was observed in a study of blood T cell repertoires in COVID-19. TCRdb's table, derived via immunoSEQ multiplex PCR, lists solely in-frame clones and lacks some. The sample has approximately 79,000 clones, less than 90% seen once. This clonotype was sampled from a middle-aged man with COVID-19, enrolled during active disease. Sequenced input: peripheral blood.

The CDR3 DNA follows: TGTGCCTGGAGGTCGGGGGTGAACACTGAAGCTTTCTTT. Encoded protein: CAWRSGVNTEAFF. V gene TRBV30 combines with J gene TRBJ1-1; tentative D call: TRBD1 (5 bases). Trimming removed 3 bases at V and 0 bases at J, with 8 bases between. The germline gives CDR1 GTSNPN, CDR2 SVGIG (reference sequence). There are 13 residues in the CDR3.